What follows are 25 T cell receptor beta chains derived from one specimen sequenced in a study of T-cell memory formation after mild COVID-19. Via MiXCR, TCRdb re-called the 5' RACE reads, giving one row per CDR3 protein. The sample consists of 190,000 or so distinct CDR3 sequences, around a fifth of them appearing once. Sequencing was performed on PBMCs or a T cell subset sorted from them (not recorded which). The receptors stem from an adult woman who had mild COVID-19 (a few samples of this study predate the infection). Cell type and time point are not known.

There are a few counts of this clonotype. V is TRBV4-1 and J is TRBJ2-7; 7 bases map to TRBD1. There are 16 residues in the CDR3. Germline assignment: CDR1 MGHRA and CDR2 YSYEKL. The V and J ends lost 0 bases and 0 bases, in that order; junction bases with no gene match: 5. DNA of the CDR3: TGCGCCAGCAGCCAAGAAGGGGGCTTTAGCTCCTACGAGCAGTACTTC. Amino acids: CASSQEGGFSSYEQYF.

The chain has TRBV7-8 and TRBJ1-1; D ambiguous. V lost 0 bases, J lost 0 bases, and 11 bases lay in between. CDR1 and CDR2 (germline): SGHVS, FQNEAQ. The length of the CDR3 is 16 residues. The CDR3 sequence is CASSLAPGGMNTEAFF. In nucleotides, the CDR3 is TGTGCCAGCAGCTTAGCTCCAGGAGGCATGAACACTGAAGCTTTCTTT.

The chain links TRBV7-8 to TRBJ2-5; 12 bases match TRBD2. Germline V lookup: CDR1 SGHVS, CDR2 FQNEAQ. Trimming removed 5 bases from V and 5 bases from J; junction bases left unmatched: 6. CDR3 length: 15 residues. The CDR3 spells CASSPRLAGEETQYF. In nucleotides, the CDR3 is TGTGCCAGCAGCCCCAGACTAGCGGGAGAGGAGACCCAGTACTTC.

The J gene is TRBJ1-1, the V gene TRBV5-6, with a tentative D call TRBD1 (5 bases). The CDR3 runs to 14 residues. V was shortened by 0 bases and J by 2 bases, with 8 bases between the two germline ends. The germline CDR1 and CDR2 sequences are SGHDT and YYEEEE. CDR3 sequence (DNA): TGTGCCAGCAGCTTGGAGCAGGGAAACACTGAAGCTTTCTTT. This codes for CASSLEQGNTEAFF.

In this sample, this clonotype turned up a few times. This chain uses TRBV14 with TRBJ1-2; possible D gene TRBD1, 5 bases. The V gene lost 4 bases and the J gene lost 5 bases, with 11 bases spanning the gap. The germline V gene has CDR1 SGHDN and CDR2 FVKESK. The CDR3 sequence is 13 residues long. The CDR3 DNA reads TGTGCCAGCAGCCCGGGGGGAATTTATGGCTACACCTTC. It specifies CASSPGGIYGYTF.

This clonotype occurred a few times. The V and J genes are TRBV6-5 and TRBJ1-1, with D perhaps TRBD1 (6 bases). The V and J ends lost 0 bases and 8 bases respectively, with 16 bases between them. CDR1 is MNHEY, CDR2 SVGAGI, per germline. This CDR3 is 15 amino acids long. CDR3 sequence (DNA): TGTGCCAGCAGTTACTCGGCAGGGGCAGTGGCGGAAGCTTTCTTT. It specifies CASSYSAGAVAEAFF.

The V gene is TRBV5-5, the J gene TRBJ2-7, with a possible D match to TRBD2 (6 bases). Trimming removed 3 bases at V and 4 bases at J, with 11 bases between. CDR1 SGHKS and CDR2 YYEKEE come from the germline V gene (reference sequence). This CDR3 contains 13 residues. CDR3 amino acids: CASSSGLGYEQYF. CDR3 bases: TGTGCCAGCAGCTCGGGACTCGGGTACGAGCAGTACTTC.

This clonotype was seen only a few times. The rearrangement joins TRBV27 to TRBJ1-2; unclear D gene. V was shortened by 4 bases and J by 3 bases, with 9 bases between the two germline ends. Germline CDR1 and CDR2: MNHEY and SMNVEV (reference sequence). This CDR3 region has 13 residues. Here the CDR3 reads CASSYGPYYGYTF. CDR3 bases: TGTGCCAGCAGTTATGGGCCTTACTATGGCTACACCTTC.

There are a few counts of this clonotype. The gene calls are TRBV4-1 and TRBJ1-2, with D perhaps TRBD1 (6 bases). Trimming took off 3 bases at V and 0 bases at J, with 11 bases between the two ends. Germline CDR1 reads MGHRA; CDR2 reads YSYEKL. There are 15 residues in the CDR3. The CDR3 reads CASSHTRTANYGYTF. The CDR3 DNA is TGCGCCAGCAGCCATACCCGGACAGCTAACTATGGCTACACCTTC.

This chain joins TRBV12-5 and TRBJ2-5, with D perhaps given as TRBD1 or TRBD2 (5 bases each). In germline, CDR1 is LGHNT, CDR2 FRNRAP. V was trimmed by 2 bases and J by 3 bases, leaving 13 bases between them. This CDR3 is 15 amino acids long. This CDR3 reads CASGLHRMGEETQYF. The DNA for the CDR3 is TGTGCTAGTGGTTTGCACCGTATGGGGGAAGAGACCCAGTACTTC.

Only a few counts were recorded for this clonotype. The DNA of the CDR3 is TGTGCCAGCAGAGCCGGGACAGCTTATGGCTACACCTTC. Protein sequence: CASRAGTAYGYTF. This sequence joins TRBV7-9 and TRBJ1-2, with 7 bases aligning to TRBD1. Germline CDR1 and CDR2: SEHNR and FQNEAQ (reference sequence). CDR3 size: 13 residues. V dropped 6 bases and J dropped 5; count of bases not matched to a gene: 6.

The table lists this clonotype with a few counts. This sequence joins TRBV12-3 or TRBV12-4 and TRBJ1-5; no clear D. The CDR3 is 14 amino acids. V shed 4 bases and J shed 0 bases, with 7 bases lying between them. CDR3 bases: TGTGCCAGCAGTTCGATAAGTAGCAATCAGCCCCAGCATTTT. It is translated as CASSSISSNQPQHF.

This chain joins TRBV4-1 and TRBJ2-3; TRBD1 matches 9 bases. V lost 1 base to trimming and J lost 1 base; unmatched junction nucleotides: 0. Germline CDR1 and CDR2: MGHRA and YSYEKL. CDR3 length equals 15 residues. Here the CDR3 DNA reads TGCGCCAGCAGCCAAGGGACAGGGGGCACAGATACGCAGTATTTT. Translated: CASSQGTGGTDTQYF.

This chain uses TRBV4-1 with TRBJ1-2, with unresolved D. The CDR3 sequence is 15 residues long. V was trimmed by 0 bases and J by 3 bases, leaving 11 bases between them. Per the germline V gene, CDR1 is MGHRA and CDR2 is YSYEKL. CDR3 bases: TGCGCCAGCAGCCAAGATCCGGCTCACGACTATGGCTACACCTTC. Translation gives CASSQDPAHDYGYTF.

This clonotype has a handful of counts. The chain combines TRBV18 with TRBJ2-4; tentatively, D is TRBD2 (6 bases). Trimming took off 0 bases at V and 9 bases at J, with 15 bases between the two ends. The CDR3 length is 15 residues. Germline CDR1 and CDR2: KGHSH and LQKENI. CDR3 loop: CASSPPGGRNGIQYF. DNA of the CDR3: TGTGCCAGCTCACCACCGGGAGGTAGGAATGGCATTCAGTACTTC.

The chain joins TRBV20-1 to TRBJ2-7; 9 nucleotides match TRBD1. The V and J ends lost 6 bases and 1 base, in that order; junction bases with no gene match: 4. CDR1 and CDR2 from the germline V gene are DFQATT and SNEGSKA (reference sequence). This CDR3 has 13 amino acids. The CDR3 region has the DNA TGCAGTGCCACCGGGACAGGGTCCTACGAGCAGTACTTC. Amino acid sequence: CSATGTGSYEQYF.

The rearrangement links TRBV7-8 to TRBJ1-5, with D perhaps TRBD1 (5 bases). Trimming left V 3 bases short and J 0 bases short, with 18 bases between. The germline CDR1 and CDR2 sequences are SGHVS and FQNEAQ. This CDR3 is built from 18 residues. CDR3 amino acids: CASSLTAGGPYSNQPQHF. For the CDR3, the DNA is TGTGCCAGCAGCTTGACAGCGGGCGGCCCATATAGCAATCAGCCCCAGCATTTT.

The chain combines TRBV6-2 or TRBV6-3 with TRBJ2-1; 12 bases are shared with TRBD2. The length of the CDR3 is 16 residues. The V segment lost 0 bases and the J segment 6 bases; nucleotides outside the gene matches: 3. Germline CDR1 MNHEY, CDR2 SVGEGT. This CDR3 is CASSYSRLAGANEQFF. CDR3 DNA: TGTGCCAGCAGTTACTCGAGACTAGCGGGGGCCAATGAGCAGTTCTTC.

In its sample, this clonotype was seen a few times. The chain has TRBV30 and TRBJ2-1; D is possibly TRBD2 (6 bases). The germline V and J ends were trimmed by 0 bases and 8 bases, with 11 bases remaining between them. The germline V gene encodes CDR1 GTSNPN and CDR2 SVGIG (reference sequence). The CDR3 runs 13 residues. The CDR3 nucleotides are TGTGCCTGGAGTGTATCGGGAGTTCATGAGCAGTTCTTC. It yields the protein CAWSVSGVHEQFF.

This chain uses TRBV9 with TRBJ2-3; TRBD1 or TRBD2 may be the D gene (5 bases each). CDR1 is SGDLS and CDR2 is YYNGEE in the germline V gene. Trimming stripped 0 bases from V and 0 bases from J, with 14 bases between. This CDR3 contains 17 residues. The CDR3 sequence is CASSVGTWEMSTDTQYF. The CDR3, as DNA: TGTGCCAGCAGCGTAGGGACATGGGAGATGAGCACAGATACGCAGTATTTT.

This clonotype has only a few counts. V is TRBV18 and J is TRBJ1-1, with unresolved D. The CDR3 is 12 amino acids. CDR1 and CDR2 (germline): KGHSH, LQKENI. Trimming stripped 3 bases from V and 3 bases from J, with 5 bases between. Here the CDR3 reads CASSPYDTEAFF. In DNA form, the CDR3 reads TGTGCCAGCTCACCGTATGACACTGAAGCTTTCTTT. Full variable domain (rest looked up from reference TRBV18 and TRBJ1-1): NAGVMQNPRHLVRRRGQEARLRCSPMKGHSHVYWYRQLPEEGLKFMVYLQKENIIDESGMPKERFSAEFPKEGPSILRIQQVVRGDSAAYFCASSPYDTEAFFGQGTRLTVV.

This clonotype was seen only a few times. This rearrangement joins TRBV7-2 to TRBJ2-4; 9 bases agree with TRBD2. With V trimmed by 1 base and J by 12 bases, 13 bases remained unmatched. There are 16 residues in the CDR3. In germline, CDR1 is SGHTA, CDR2 FQGNSA. The CDR3 DNA reads TGTGCCAGCAGCTTAGGTCTTCCTCTAGCGGGGCCGCGTCAGTACTTC. Amino acids: CASSLGLPLAGPRQYF.

In this sample, this clonotype turned up many times. The chain has TRBV4-1 and TRBJ2-5, with D perhaps matching TRBD1 or TRBD2 (5 bases each). Trimming took off 4 bases at V and 5 bases at J, with 14 bases between the two ends. Per germline, CDR1 MGHRA and CDR2 YSYEKL. The CDR3 totals 14 residues. The CDR3 sequence is CASSRLKGEETQYF. For the CDR3, the DNA is TGCGCCAGCAGCCGTCTCAAAGGGGAGGAGACCCAGTACTTC.

CDR3 region: CASSEWSGGARNEQFF. The CDR3 coding sequence is TGTGCCAGCAGTGAATGGAGCGGGGGGGCCCGGAATGAGCAGTTCTTC. The chain couples TRBV2 to TRBJ2-1; 10 positions match TRBD2. J was trimmed by 7 bases and V by 2 bases; bases with no gene match: 8. The CDR3 contains 16 residues. Germline CDR1 SNHLY, CDR2 FYNNEI. Drawing the rest from reference TRBV2 and TRBJ2-1, the complete variable domain is EPEVTQTPSHQVTQMGQEVILRCVPISNHLYFYWYRQILGQKVEFLVSFYNNEISEKSEIFDDQFSVERPDGSNFTLKIRSTKLEDSAMYFCASSEWSGGARNEQFFGPGTRLTVL.

This clonotype was counted a few times. The chain links TRBV5-1 to TRBJ2-2; 11 bases are shared with TRBD2. The CDR3 spans 15 residues. With 4 bases clipped from V and 5 bases from J, the junction kept 4 bases outside the gene matches. Germline V gives CDR1 SGHRS, CDR2 YFSETQ. The CDR3 DNA reads TGCGCCAGCAGCCAGGGACTAGCGGTAACCGGGGAGCTGTTTTTT. Encoded protein: CASSQGLAVTGELFF.